This T cell receptor beta chain was identified in a study of blood T cell repertoires in COVID-19. Background on the study: COVID-19 samples collected from the United States, Italy and Spain covered acute and convalescent phases. Nucleic acid was either cDNA or gDNA, and it came from T cells, B-cell-depleted T cells, or PBMCs.

Those who participated ranged in age from roughly 18 to 90 years and resided in about two dozen US areas. For recovered donors of Cohort 3, there were two negative PCRs, clearance, or symptom resolution. TCRdb's table, derived via immunoSEQ multiplex PCR, lists solely in-frame clones and lacks some. This sample has some 200,000 clones; 75% to 85% occur once, and the top ten carry around a tenth. This CDR3 comprises 14 residues. J gave up 1 base and V 7 bases, and 7 bases lay outside the gene matches. Germline CDR1 and CDR2: SQVTM and ANQGSEA. This receptor was taken from a man aged 35-49 years who had recovered from COVID-19. The specimen sequenced was PBMCs or T cells enriched from blood (not recorded which). The chain employs TRBV29-1 and TRBJ2-3, with 8 bases that match TRBD1. This CDR3 reads CSGWTGLGTDTQYF. The CDR3 coding sequence is TGCAGCGGATGGACAGGGTTGGGCACAGATACGCAGTATTTT.